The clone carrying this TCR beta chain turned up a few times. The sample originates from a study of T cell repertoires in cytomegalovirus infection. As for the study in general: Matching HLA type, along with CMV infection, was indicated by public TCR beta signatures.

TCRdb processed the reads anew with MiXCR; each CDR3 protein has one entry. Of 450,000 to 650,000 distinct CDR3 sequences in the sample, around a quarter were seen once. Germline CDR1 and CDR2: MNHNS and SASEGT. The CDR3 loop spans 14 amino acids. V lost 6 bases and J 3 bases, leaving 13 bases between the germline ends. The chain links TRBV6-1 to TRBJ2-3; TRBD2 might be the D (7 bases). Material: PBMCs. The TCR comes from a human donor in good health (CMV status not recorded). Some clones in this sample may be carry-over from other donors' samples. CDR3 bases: TGTGCCAGCAGCCGAAGGGGGGGAACAGATACGCAGTATTTT. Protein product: CASSRRGGTDTQYF.